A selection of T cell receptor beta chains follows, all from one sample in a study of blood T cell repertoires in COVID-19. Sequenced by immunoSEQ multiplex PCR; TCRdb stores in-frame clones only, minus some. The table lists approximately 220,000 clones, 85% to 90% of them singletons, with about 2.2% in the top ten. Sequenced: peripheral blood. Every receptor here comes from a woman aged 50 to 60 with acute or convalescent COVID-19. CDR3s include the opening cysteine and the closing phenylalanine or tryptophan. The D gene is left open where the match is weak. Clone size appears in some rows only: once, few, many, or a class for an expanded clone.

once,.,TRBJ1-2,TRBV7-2,TGTGCCAGCAGCTTAGAATTGGGGGACTTTTCTGGCTACACCTTC,CASSLELGDFSGYTF
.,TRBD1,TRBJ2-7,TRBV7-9,TGTGCCAGCAGCCGGACAGGGGATACCTACGAGCAGTACTTC,CASSRTGDTYEQYF
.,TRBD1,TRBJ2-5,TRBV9,TGTGCCAGCAGCGCGGCCGATGGAACAGGGGCGTCAGAGACCCAGTACTTC,CASSAADGTGASETQYF
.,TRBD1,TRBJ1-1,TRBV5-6,TGTGCCAGCAGCAGGACAGGGGGCACTGAAGCTTTCTTT,CASSRTGGTEAFF
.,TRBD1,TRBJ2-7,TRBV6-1,TGTGCCAGCAGTGAAGATGGACAGGGGGCCTGGGAGCAGTACTTC,CASSEDGQGAWEQYF
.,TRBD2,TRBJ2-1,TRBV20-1,TGCAGTGCTAGTCTTCTAGCGGGAGAGGGGGGGCCCTACAATGAGCAGTTCTTC,CSASLLAGEGGPYNEQFF
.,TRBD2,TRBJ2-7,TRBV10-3,TGTGCCATCAGCCCGATGGATACTAGCGGGAGGGTGAGCTCCTACGAGCAGTACTTC,CAISPMDTSGRVSSYEQYF
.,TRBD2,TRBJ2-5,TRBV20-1,TGCAGTGCTAGTCGGCGGGAGGGTTACCAAGAGACCCAGTACTTC,CSASRREGYQETQYF
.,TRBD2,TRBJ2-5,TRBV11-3,TGTGCCAGCAGCCCCGGGACTAGCCAAGAGACCCAGTACTTC,CASSPGTSQETQYF
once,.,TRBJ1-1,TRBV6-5,TGTGCCAGCAGTTACTCGATGGGGAGAGTTTTCTTT,CASSYSMGRVFF
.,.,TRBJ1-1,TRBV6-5,TGTGCCAGCACCCGGGTAGGCTGGGCTGAAGCTTTCTTT,CASTRVGWAEAFF
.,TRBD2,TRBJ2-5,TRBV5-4,TGTGCCAGCAGCCCTGCCTTGGGCGGGGGGTCCAAAGAGACCCAGTACTTC,CASSPALGGGSKETQYF
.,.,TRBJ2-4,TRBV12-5,TGTGCTAGTGCCCCCGACCAGGGCTCCAAAAACATTCAGTACTTC,CASAPDQGSKNIQYF
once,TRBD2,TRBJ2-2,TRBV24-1,TGTGCCACCAGTGCCGAACCCGGACTAGCGGGAGGGAACACCGGGGAGCTGTTTTTT,CATSAEPGLAGGNTGELFF
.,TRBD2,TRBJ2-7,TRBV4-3,TGCGCCAGCAGCCAAGAAATCCGGACTAGCGGGAGGGCACCCTACGAGCAGTACTTC,CASSQEIRTSGRAPYEQYF
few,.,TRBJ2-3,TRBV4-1,TGCGCCAGCAGCCAAGATCACGGGGCAGATACGCAGTATTTT,CASSQDHGADTQYF
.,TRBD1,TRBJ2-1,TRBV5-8,TGTGCCAGCAGTTTCGACAGGGGCCGCTACAATGAGCAGTTCTTC,CASSFDRGRYNEQFF
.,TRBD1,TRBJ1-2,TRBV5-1,TGCGCCAGCAGCTTGGGGCCGGGACAGGAAAGCTATGGCTACACCTTC,CASSLGPGQESYGYTF
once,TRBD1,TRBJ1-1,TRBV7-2,TGTGCCAGCAGGGGGGGACAGTCCAACACTGAAGCTTTCTTT,CASRGGQSNTEAFF
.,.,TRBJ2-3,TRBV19,TGTGCCAGTAGTACCTCCACCAGGCGTCTCACAGATACGCAGTATTTT,CASSTSTRRLTDTQYF